A few counts support the clone carrying this T cell receptor (beta chain). Its target is unknown. The record originates from a study of blood T cells in healthy people across ages. Findings and limits, study-wide: Because donor CMV status was unknown, expanded clonotype changes were possibly confounded.

The CDR3 has 15 residues. V lost 3 bases to trimming and J lost 5 bases; unmatched junction nucleotides: 6. Germline assignment: CDR1 KGHDR and CDR2 SFDVKD. Healthy Russian Caucasian donors spanned ages about 6 to 100 years. A J-beta primer mix and a sample-barcoded 5' primer were used in a second PCR of roughly 6 to 11 cycles. TCRdb recomputed calls from the 5' RACE reads with MiXCR, one row per CDR3 protein. This sample yields some 890,000 distinct CDR3 sequences, of which just under 30% are seen a single time; 10% belongs to the top ten. These data also formed part of another study, on T cells of mothers and their children. That work contributes: According to the study, all extracted RNA entered cDNA synthesis at around 1.6 ug per 15 ul. Per mother, over 9 million TCR beta CDR3 reads were obtained; per child, about 3.3 million.

J is TRBJ2-1 and V is TRBV24-1; 7 nucleotides match TRBD1. The sample comprised blood. The receptor's source is a woman between 35 and 50 years old in good health. The CDR3: CATSDTDRWDNEQFF. The CDR3 DNA reads TGTGCCACCAGTGATACGGACAGGTGGGACAATGAGCAGTTCTTC.